A single sample gave rise to the 16 T cell receptor beta chains below, sequenced in a study of shared clonotypes between healthy human individuals. The data were produced by immunoSEQ multiplex PCR, yet TCRdb's version contains in-frame clones alone and is incomplete. The table has 1 million to 1.2 million clones, approximately 80% seen once. Sequencing used memory CD4+ T cells from PBMCs. Subset: CD45RA-negative fraction. These receptors were collected from a man younger than 35 in good health. Some clones in this sample may be carry-over from other donors' samples.

The chain is built from TRBV5-8 and TRBJ1-2, with 7 bases fitting TRBD1. The CDR3 is 15 amino acids. The ends lost 4 bases at V and 5 bases at J; junction bases unmatched: 11. Germline assignment: CDR1 SGHTS and CDR2 YDEGEE. The CDR3 region is CASSQDPRGMYGYTF. CDR3 coding DNA: TGTGCCAGCAGCCAGGACCCCAGGGGGATGTATGGCTACACCTTC.

The V gene is TRBV7-8, the J gene TRBJ2-5; D uncertain. Germline CDR1 and CDR2: SGHVS and FQNEAQ. V was trimmed by 8 bases and J by 0 bases, leaving 1 base between them. The CDR3 is 10 amino acids. CDR3 nucleotides: TGTGCCAGCCACCAAGAGACCCAGTACTTC. Translation: CASHQETQYF.

V usage is TRBV7-8 and J usage is TRBJ1-1, with D possibly being TRBD1 (5 bases). Per the germline V gene, CDR1 is SGHVS and CDR2 is FQNEAQ. The CDR3 contains 14 residues. The V gene lost 0 bases and the J gene lost 4 bases, with 9 bases spanning the gap. CDR3 protein: CASSLARRATEAFF. The CDR3 coding sequence is TGTGCCAGCAGCTTAGCCCGCAGGGCCACTGAAGCTTTCTTT.

The chain has TRBV6-6 and TRBJ2-1; TRBD2 matches 7 bases. J was trimmed by 0 bases and V by 4 bases; bases with no gene match: 6. The CDR3 has 16 amino acids. Germline V gives CDR1 MNHNY, CDR2 SVGAGI (reference sequence). The CDR3 DNA follows: TGTGCCAGCAGTTCCAAAGCGGGAAGCTCCTACAATGAGCAGTTCTTC. Its translation is CASSSKAGSSYNEQFF.

The V call is TRBV7-8, the J call TRBJ1-1; 7 nucleotides agree with TRBD1. CDR1 is SGHVS and CDR2 is FQNEAQ in the germline V gene. V was clipped by 5 bases and J by 3 bases; unmatched bases: 12. The CDR3 length is 16 residues. The CDR3 region is CASSPRQGRLDTEAFF. CDR3 coding DNA: TGTGCCAGCAGCCCCAGACAGGGACGTTTGGACACTGAAGCTTTCTTT.

This chain uses TRBV6-6 with TRBJ2-7; D is possibly TRBD2 (7 bases). The CDR3 length is 13 residues. V gave up 7 bases and J gave up 6 bases, with 16 bases separating them. Germline V gives CDR1 MNHNY, CDR2 SVGAGI (reference sequence). The CDR3 loop is CASTLGGGREQYF. CDR3 in DNA: TGTGCCAGCACTCTAGGGGGGGGCCGCGAGCAGTACTTC.

This rearrangement joins TRBV11-2 to TRBJ2-3; no firm D call. The V gene's germline CDR1 is SGHAT and CDR2 FQNNGV. V lost 1 base and J lost 8, with 13 bases in between. The CDR3 runs 14 residues. The CDR3 sequence is CASSLGPPSGTQYF. The DNA for the CDR3 is TGTGCCAGCAGCTTAGGCCCCCCCTCTGGTACGCAGTATTTT.

This clone was picked up many times. The chain combines TRBV11-2 with TRBJ2-2; TRBD2 matches 7 bases. Per germline, CDR1 SGHAT and CDR2 FQNNGV. V lost 0 bases and J lost 5; bases outside the gene matches: 9. This CDR3 region has 17 residues. The CDR3, as DNA: TGTGCCAGCAGCTTAGACTTGGAGGGAGGGGATACCGGGGAGCTGTTTTTT. Protein sequence: CASSLDLEGGDTGELFF.

Of note for this clone: Distinct nucleotide sequences in the sample also encode this CDR3. The CDR3 reads CASSLWGDYGYTF. The CDR3 nucleotides read TGCGCCAGCAGCTTGTGGGGGGACTATGGCTACACCTTC. The chain is built from TRBV5-1 and TRBJ1-2; tentatively, D is TRBD1 (5 bases). V gave up 1 base and J gave up 3 bases, with 7 bases separating them. The length of the CDR3 is 13 residues. The germline gives CDR1 SGHRS, CDR2 YFSETQ. Full variable domain (missing parts from reference TRBV5-1 and TRBJ1-2): KAGVTQTPRYLIKTRGQQVTLSCSPISGHRSVSWYQQTPGQGLQFLFEYFSETQRNKGNFPGRFSGRQFSNSRSEMNVSTLELGDSALYLCASSLWGDYGYTFGSGTRLTVV.

Concerning this clone: At the DNA level, this CDR3 is encoded by other sequences in the same sample as well. The chain recombines TRBV5-1 with TRBJ1-2; D gene uncertain. Germline lookup yields CDR1 SGHRS and CDR2 YFSETQ. Trimming shortened V by 2 bases and J by 2 bases, and 7 bases separated the two germline ends. This CDR3 contains 13 residues. The CDR3 region is CASSLGRNYGYTF. For the CDR3, the DNA is TGCGCCAGCAGCTTAGGCAGAAACTATGGCTACACCTTC.

This clone was recorded many times. This rearrangement joins TRBV27 to TRBJ2-7, with TRBD2 matching 10 bases. The J segment lost 2 bases and the V segment lost 6 bases, leaving 13 bases of the junction unmatched. CDR1 and CDR2 from the germline V gene are MNHEY and SMNVEV (reference sequence). This CDR3 has 17 residues. CDR3 residues: CASREGTSAILPYEQYF. CDR3 in DNA: TGTGCCAGCAGGGAAGGGACTAGCGCAATTCTCCCCTACGAGCAGTACTTC.

DNA of the CDR3: TGTGCCAGCACTGACAGGGGAAATGGCTACACCTTC. Its protein is CASTDRGNGYTF. The gene calls are TRBV6-1 and TRBJ1-2; TRBD1 aligns across 8 bases. CDR3 length: 12 amino acids. Trimming at V came to 7 bases and at J to 6 bases, leaving 4 bases not matched to a gene. Germline CDR1 MNHNS, CDR2 SASEGT.

The V call is TRBV6-5, the J call TRBJ2-6; no clear D. The V gene's germline CDR1 is MNHEY and CDR2 SVGAGI. This CDR3 comprises 14 residues. V was cut by 4 bases and J by 2 bases, with 6 bases left in between. The CDR3 here is CASSSGAGANVLTF. The CDR3 coding sequence is TGTGCCAGCAGTTCAGGTGCTGGGGCCAACGTCCTGACTTTC.

The chain is built from TRBV4-1 and TRBJ2-1; D may be TRBD2 (5 bases). This CDR3 is built from 18 residues. V was cut by 2 bases and J by 5 bases, with 22 bases left in between. Germline CDR1 and CDR2: MGHRA and YSYEKL. The CDR3 is CASSQTPLGGHYNNEQFF. CDR3 DNA: TGCGCCAGCAGCCAAACCCCACTAGGTGGGCACTACAACAATGAGCAGTTCTTC.

The chain recombines TRBV5-1 with TRBJ2-5, with a possible D match to TRBD1 (6 bases). The CDR3 sequence is 14 residues long. Trimming took off 3 bases at V and 5 bases at J, with 14 bases between the two ends. Germline lookup yields CDR1 SGHRS and CDR2 YFSETQ. The CDR3 sequence is CASSSIQGRETQYF. DNA of the CDR3: TGCGCCAGCAGCTCGATACAGGGCCGTGAGACCCAGTACTTC. The variable domain in full, completed from reference TRBV5-1 and TRBJ2-5, reads KAGVTQTPRYLIKTRGQQVTLSCSPISGHRSVSWYQQTPGQGLQFLFEYFSETQRNKGNFPGRFSGRQFSNSRSEMNVSTLELGDSALYLCASSSIQGRETQYFGPGTRLLVL.

The CDR3 reads CAWSLPQRSGNTIYF. In nucleotides, the CDR3 is TGTGCCTGGAGTCTTCCACAGCGCTCTGGAAACACCATATATTTT. V is TRBV30 and J is TRBJ1-3; no firm D call. V was pared by 2 bases and J by 0 bases, with 11 bases between. CDR3 length: 15 amino acids. Germline loops: CDR1 GTSNPN, CDR2 SVGIG (reference sequence).